What follows is one TCR beta chain and its context. Trimming removed 0 bases at V and 2 bases at J, with 11 bases between. Looked up from germline, CDR1 is SGDLS and CDR2 is YYNGEE. The CDR3 loop spans 15 amino acids. Profiled with immunoSEQ multiplex PCR; TCRdb holds only in-frame clones, not every one. The sample lists 100,000 to 150,000 clones; roughly 90% were seen once. This sample stems from a study of T cell responses to AZD1222 COVID-19 vaccine. This chain joins TRBV9 and TRBJ1-1; tentative D call: TRBD1 (5 bases). The receptor was derived from an adult in good health. Sample: peripheral blood, taken on day 0 of AZD1222 vaccination. CDR3 loop: CASSVAGTHNTEAFF. The CDR3 bases are TGTGCCAGCAGCGTAGCTGGGACGCACAACACTGAAGCTTTCTTT.